This TCR beta chain was documented in a study of T cells in Graves' hyperthyroidism and ophthalmopathy. Whole-study findings and limits: In simple terms, a model built on 13 V-J features told ophthalmopathy apart from stable hyperthyroidism. Before onset, by a median of around 6.4 months, the model predicted ophthalmopathy.

This CDR3 has 16 amino acids. V was pared by 2 bases and J by 6 bases, with 10 bases of the junction left unmatched. Germline lookup yields CDR1 MDHEN and CDR2 SYDVKM. First hyperthyroidism diagnosis is when the blood sample was obtained, before any ophthalmopathy symptoms. PBMCs were obtained from 9.5 to 10 ml fresh peripheral blood. Using RNA transcripts as the source, TCR beta CDR3 regions were amplified. RT-PCR in the first round (using the HTBI primer set) targeted the TCR CDR3. TCRdb processed the multiplex PCR reads anew with MiXCR; each CDR3 protein has one entry. Of about 160,000 distinct CDR3 sequences in the sample, about 9% were seen once. This clonotype has a count of ten or more. Its antigen is not known.

The chain couples TRBV28 to TRBJ2-1; TRBD1 matches at 7 bases. Sequenced material: blood. The receptor comes from a woman younger than 30 with Graves' hyperthyroidism that later progressed to Graves' ophthalmopathy. The CDR3 sequence: CASSLDLTGIGNEQFF. In nucleotides, the CDR3 is TGTGCCAGCAGTTTAGATTTGACAGGGATTGGCAATGAGCAGTTCTTC.